This T cell receptor (beta chain) comes out of a study of shared clonotypes between healthy human individuals. The CDR3 runs to 12 residues. Trimming took off 5 bases at V and 6 bases at J, with 7 bases between the two ends. Germline CDR1 SGHTA, CDR2 FQGNSA. In replicate PCRs of sorted subsets, approximately 190 ng DNA, about 30,000 T cell genomes, was used. Using immunoSEQ multiplex PCR, the repertoire was profiled, and TCRdb retains in-frame clones only, with some absent. The data show some 1.5 million clones, 98% seen once. The specimen was naive CD4+ T cells sorted from blood. Subset given: CD45RA+ positively selected. The source of this sequence is a man younger than 40 in good health. V gene TRBV7-2 combines with J gene TRBJ2-2, with unresolved D. The CDR3 spells CASSPDAGELFF. CDR3 sequence (DNA): TGTGCCAGCAGCCCCGATGCCGGGGAGCTGTTTTTT.